The 10 T cell receptor beta chains given below trace back to one sample, sequenced in a study of shared clonotypes between healthy human individuals. Sequencing used immunoSEQ multiplex PCR; TCRdb keeps in-frame clones, though not all of them. The sample records about 700,000 clones, around 67% being singletons. The sample taken for sequencing was memory CD4+ T cells sorted from blood. Subset in this sample: CD45RA-negative fraction. The receptors shown here come from a woman in her thirties in good health.

This clone has a handful of counts. The chain is built from TRBV29-1 and TRBJ2-2; tentatively, D is TRBD2 (5 bases). This CDR3 contains 11 residues. Germline CDR1 is SQVTM and CDR2 is ANQGSEA. V was clipped by 6 bases and J by 7 bases, with 9 bases between them. CDR3: CSVRGSGELFF. For the CDR3, the DNA is TGCAGCGTCCGAGGGAGCGGGGAGCTGTTTTTT.

The rearrangement links TRBV7-3 to TRBJ2-1; TRBD2 agrees at 7 bases. Germline V gives CDR1 SGHTA, CDR2 FQGTGA. The CDR3 sequence is 13 residues long. The V segment lost 5 bases and the J segment 10 bases; nucleotides outside the gene matches: 8. CDR3 nucleotide sequence: TGTGCCAGCAGCCCCCGACTAGCCGGGGAGCAGTTCTTC. Translation gives CASSPRLAGEQFF.

This clone has a handful of counts. The chain has TRBV16 and TRBJ2-5, with D hard to call. The V gene's germline CDR1 is KGHSY and CDR2 FQNENV. CDR3 length equals 12 residues. V lost 4 bases, J lost 5 bases, and 8 bases lay in between. The CDR3 nucleotides read TGTGCCAGCAGCCCCCAGGAGGAGACCCAGTACTTC. Translation gives CASSPQEETQYF.

The chain is built from TRBV7-2 and TRBJ1-4, with D maybe TRBD1 (6 bases). V lost 2 bases, J lost 1 base, and 11 bases lay in between. Germline V gene lookup returns CDR1 SGHTA and CDR2 FQGNSA. The CDR3 is made up of 16 amino acids. Here the CDR3 DNA reads TGTGCCAGCAGCTTAATGGGGGGGCGAACTAATGAAAAACTGTTTTTT. Translating it yields CASSLMGGRTNEKLFF.

As to this clone: This likely stems from a read error, as it lies one base from a far larger clone. The sample carries other DNA sequences with the same CDR3. The CDR3 DNA reads as TGTGCTAGCAGCCCCGGACAAGACGAGCAGTACTTC. Protein sequence: CASSPGQDEQYF. This rearrangement joins TRBV5-6 to TRBJ2-7; maybe TRBD1 (5 bases). Germline V gene sequence: CDR1 SGHDT, CDR2 YYEEEE. The CDR3 is 12 amino acids. The entire variable domain, with the rest obtained from reference TRBV5-6 and TRBJ2-7, is as follows: DAGVTQSPTHLIKTRGQQVTLRCSPKSGHDTVSWYQQALGQGPQFIFQYYEEEERQRGNFPDRFSGHQFPNYSSELNVNALLLGDSALYLCASSPGQDEQYFGPGTRLTVT.

The V call is TRBV6-6, the J call TRBJ1-1; 8 positions match TRBD1. Germline CDR1 and CDR2: MNHNY and SVGAGI (reference sequence). V was pared by 2 bases and J by 0 bases, with 5 bases of the junction left unmatched. The CDR3 has 16 residues. The CDR3 DNA follows: TGTGCCAGCAGTTACCCGGAACAGGGGGTGAACACTGAAGCTTTCTTT. Translation gives CASSYPEQGVNTEAFF.

This clone was seen a handful of times. One end of the junction fails to match germline, which may point to a read error. The genes are TRBV29-1 and TRBJ2-2, with 7 bases identical to TRBD2. Germline lookup yields CDR1 SQVTM and CDR2 ANQGSEA. The CDR3 consists of 12 residues. CDR3 coding DNA: TGCAGCGTGGAAGGGGAGGGGAGGGAGCTGTTTTTT. Protein sequence: CSVEGEGRELFF.

The rearrangement uses TRBV7-9 and TRBJ1-2; D gene ambiguous. Looked up from germline, CDR1 is SEHNR and CDR2 is FQNEAQ (reference sequence). V was shortened by 5 bases and J by 3 bases, with 16 bases between the two germline ends. The CDR3 runs to 15 residues. The CDR3 is CASSPLMGRDYGYTF. CDR3 nucleotides: TGTGCCAGCAGCCCCTTGATGGGCCGCGACTATGGCTACACCTTC.

The gene calls are TRBV19 and TRBJ2-1; D is unclear. The CDR3 extends over 14 amino acids. The V and J ends lost 4 bases and 5 bases respectively, with 12 bases between them. Germline lookup yields CDR1 LNHDA and CDR2 SQIVND (reference sequence). CDR3 protein: CASSNRAFNNEQFF. The CDR3 nucleotides are TGTGCCAGTAGTAATCGAGCCTTTAACAATGAGCAGTTCTTC.

The chain recombines TRBV11-2 with TRBJ2-1; 9 bases map to TRBD2. Germline V gives CDR1 SGHAT, CDR2 FQNNGV. J lost 0 bases, V lost 6 bases, and 6 bases had no gene match. This CDR3 has 16 amino acids. This CDR3 reads CASSSSGKSSYNEQFF. CDR3 nucleotides: TGTGCCAGCAGTTCTAGCGGGAAGAGCTCCTACAATGAGCAGTTCTTC.